The 24 T cell receptor beta chains given below trace back to one sample, sequenced in a study of shared clonotypes between healthy human individuals. TCRdb's copy holds only in-frame clones and misses some; the assay was immunoSEQ multiplex PCR. The data contain about 1.1 million clones, 78% of them singletons. Sequenced material: memory CD4+ T cells from PBMCs. The subset is: CD45RA-negative fraction. All receptors derive from a young man in good health. Some clones in this sample may be carry-over from other donors' samples.

This rearrangement joins TRBV27 to TRBJ2-3, with D hard to call. This CDR3 region has 14 residues. The V gene's germline CDR1 is MNHEY and CDR2 SMNVEV (reference sequence). Trimming left V 5 bases short and J 3 bases short, with 12 bases between. CDR3 nucleotide sequence: TGTGCCAGCAGTCCGACCCGGCAGACAGATACGCAGTATTTT. Residues: CASSPTRQTDTQYF.

This rearrangement joins TRBV27 to TRBJ2-2; maybe TRBD2 (5 bases). The germline V gene encodes CDR1 MNHEY and CDR2 SMNVEV (reference sequence). V was shortened by 7 bases and J by 5 bases, with 11 bases between the two germline ends. The CDR3 is 13 residues long. CDR3 residues: CASTPRGTGELFF. The CDR3 bases are TGTGCCAGCACCCCGCGAGGGACCGGGGAGCTGTTTTTT.

The CDR3 reads CASRAGRNSPLHF. The CDR3 DNA reads TGTGCCAGCAGGGCGGGGAGGAATTCACCCCTCCACTTT. The chain has TRBV7-2 and TRBJ1-6, with D uncertain. V lost 6 bases, J lost 7 bases, and 10 bases lay in between. This CDR3 region has 13 residues. Germline V gives CDR1 SGHTA, CDR2 FQGNSA.

The chain carries TRBV7-9 and TRBJ1-3; tentatively, D is TRBD1 (5 bases). The length of the CDR3 is 14 residues. V was pared by 5 bases and J by 1 base, with 9 bases between. Germline V gene sequence: CDR1 SEHNR, CDR2 FQNEAQ (reference sequence). This CDR3 reads CASSARASGNTIYF. In DNA form, the CDR3 reads TGTGCCAGCAGCGCCAGGGCGTCTGGAAACACCATATATTTT. The complete variable domain, with remaining parts taken from reference TRBV7-9 and TRBJ1-3, reads DTGVSQNPRHKITKRGQNVTFRCDPISEHNRLYWYRQTLGQGPEFLTYFQNEAQLEKSRLLSDRFSAERPKGSFSTLEIQRTEQGDSAMYLCASSARASGNTIYFGEGSWLTVV.

V usage is TRBV28 and J usage is TRBJ2-6; 10 bases map to TRBD1. With V trimmed by 5 bases and J by 2 bases, 0 bases remained unmatched. This CDR3 region has 15 residues. Germline CDR1 and CDR2: MDHEN and SYDVKM. The CDR3 here is CASSGQGAGANVLTF. CDR3 DNA: TGTGCCAGCAGTGGACAGGGGGCTGGGGCCAACGTCCTGACTTTC.

This chain connects TRBV6-6 to TRBJ1-1, with a weak D call TRBD1 (5 bases). The germline V and J ends were trimmed by 2 bases and 2 bases, with 6 bases remaining between them. Germline V gives CDR1 MNHNY, CDR2 SVGAGI (reference sequence). The CDR3 runs 13 residues. The CDR3 nucleotides read TGTGCCAGCAGTTACGGACACAACACTGAAGCTTTCTTT. It translates to CASSYGHNTEAFF.

In regard to this clone: Other DNA sequences in the sample encode the same CDR3. This sequence joins TRBV6-6 and TRBJ1-5; 7 nucleotides line up with TRBD1. Losses at the gene ends were 2 bases for V and 2 bases for J; bases not matched to a gene: 0. Germline loops: CDR1 MNHNY, CDR2 SVGAGI (reference sequence). The length of the CDR3 is 14 residues. The chain's CDR3 is CASSYGQGNQPQHF. DNA for the CDR3: TGTGCCAGCAGTTACGGACAGGGCAATCAGCCCCAGCATTTT.

This chain joins TRBV4-2 and TRBJ2-1; TRBD2 matches at 7 bases. The CDR3 covers 15 residues. Germline assignment: CDR1 LGHNA and CDR2 YNFKEQ. J gave up 7 bases and V 6 bases, and 12 bases lay outside the gene matches. The CDR3: CASRDRGRAVNEQFF. The CDR3 DNA reads as TGTGCCAGCAGGGATCGAGGGAGGGCCGTAAATGAGCAGTTCTTC.

This clone was observed once. The rearrangement links TRBV6-6 to TRBJ1-2; D remains unclear. This CDR3 comprises 11 residues. V lost 6 bases to trimming and J lost 4 bases, with 6 bases between them. Germline values: CDR1 MNHNY, CDR2 SVGAGI (reference sequence). Written as DNA, the CDR3 is TGTGCCAGCAGAATGGCCTATGGCTACACCTTC. Protein: CASRMAYGYTF.

The rearrangement links TRBV7-2 to TRBJ1-1; D remains ambiguous. Germline CDR1 SGHTA, CDR2 FQGNSA. V shed 3 bases and J shed 0 bases, with 14 bases lying between them. CDR3 length: 16 amino acids. CDR3 amino acids: CASSFSSVTVNTEAFF. CDR3 in DNA: TGTGCCAGCAGCTTTTCGTCGGTTACGGTGAACACTGAAGCTTTCTTT.

The chain employs TRBV5-4 and TRBJ2-1; 11 nucleotides agree with TRBD1. This CDR3 region has 15 residues. The V segment lost 1 base and the J segment 8 bases; nucleotides outside the gene matches: 5. The germline CDR1 and CDR2 sequences are SGHNT and YYREEE (reference sequence). The CDR3 loop reads CASSLFGQGAYEQFF. In nucleotides, the CDR3 is TGTGCCAGCAGCTTGTTTGGACAGGGGGCCTATGAGCAGTTCTTC.

This chain joins TRBV11-2 and TRBJ2-7, with 12 bases identical to TRBD2. The CDR3 is 15 amino acids. Germline V gene sequence: CDR1 SGHAT, CDR2 FQNNGV. Unmatched junction bases numbered 4, after V lost 4 bases and J lost 3 bases. For the CDR3, the DNA is TGTGCCAGCAGCTCAGGACTAGCGGGAAGCTACGAGCAGTACTTC. Encoded protein: CASSSGLAGSYEQYF.

The chain recombines TRBV5-1 with TRBJ2-5; D possibly corresponds to TRBD1 (6 bases). V was pared by 2 bases and J by 11 bases, with 19 bases between. The CDR3 is 14 amino acids. CDR1 is SGHRS, CDR2 YFSETQ, per germline. CDR3 residues: CASSFSSTGSKQYF. In DNA form, the CDR3 reads TGCGCCAGCAGCTTCTCGAGCACAGGGAGTAAACAGTACTTC. Complete variable domain (other parts from reference TRBV5-1 and TRBJ2-5): KAGVTQTPRYLIKTRGQQVTLSCSPISGHRSVSWYQQTPGQGLQFLFEYFSETQRNKGNFPGRFSGRQFSNSRSEMNVSTLELGDSALYLCASSFSSTGSKQYFGPGTRLLVL.

J is TRBJ2-7 and V is TRBV4-1; 15 bases fit TRBD2. Germline CDR1 and CDR2: MGHRA and YSYEKL. There are 19 residues in the CDR3. V lost 0 bases, J lost 3 bases, and 9 bases stayed unmatched. This CDR3 is CASSQERTSGRGRYYEQYF. CDR3 DNA sequence: TGCGCCAGCAGCCAAGAGCGGACTAGCGGGAGGGGACGATACTACGAGCAGTACTTC.

The chain carries TRBV19 and TRBJ1-2; D is perhaps TRBD1 (5 bases). The germline gives CDR1 LNHDA, CDR2 SQIVND (reference sequence). The CDR3 consists of 14 residues. V lost 6 bases and J lost 4, with 15 bases in between. The CDR3 reads CASSRGLTFYGYTF. The CDR3 region has the DNA TGTGCCAGTAGCCGGGGACTGACATTCTATGGCTACACCTTC.

V is TRBV11-2 and J is TRBJ2-7, with 10 bases aligning to TRBD2. The V segment lost 6 bases and the J segment 4 bases; nucleotides outside the gene matches: 12. The CDR3 runs to 16 residues. Per germline, CDR1 SGHAT and CDR2 FQNNGV. CDR3 DNA: TGTGCCAGCAGGGCCCTAAGCGGGAGGGACTTATACGAGCAGTACTTC. This gives the protein CASRALSGRDLYEQYF.

The chain is built from TRBV27 and TRBJ2-3; TRBD2 matches 13 bases. CDR1 and CDR2 (germline): MNHEY, SMNVEV (reference sequence). The CDR3 has 18 residues. J gave up 3 bases and V 2 bases, and 8 bases lay outside the gene matches. CDR3 sequence reads: CASSLLLAGGPRTDTQYF. In DNA, the CDR3 is TGTGCCAGCAGTTTACTACTAGCGGGAGGGCCAAGGACAGATACGCAGTATTTT.

Worth noting for this clone: The sample contains more than one DNA sequence encoding this CDR3. The chain employs TRBV28 and TRBJ1-5; maybe TRBD1 (6 bases). This CDR3 contains 14 residues. CDR1 is MDHEN, CDR2 SYDVKM, per germline. Trimming stripped 7 bases from V and 1 base from J, with 11 bases between. The CDR3 reads CASTWGASNQPQHF. CDR3 coding DNA: TGTGCCAGCACCTGGGGGGCGAGCAATCAGCCCCAGCATTTT.

V and J are TRBV28 and TRBJ2-7, with a weak D call TRBD1 (6 bases). The CDR3 is 15 residues long. Trimming pared 6 bases from V and 3 bases from J, leaving 18 bases between. Germline lookup yields CDR1 MDHEN and CDR2 SYDVKM. The CDR3 spells CASSSLRQDFYEQYF. The CDR3 nucleotides are TGTGCCAGCAGCAGCCTAAGACAGGACTTCTACGAGCAGTACTTC.

This clone was detected many times. This chain connects TRBV2 to TRBJ2-7; TRBD1 aligns across 8 bases. J lost 2 bases, V lost 5 bases, and 8 bases had no gene match. There are 15 residues in the CDR3. The germline V gene has CDR1 SNHLY and CDR2 FYNNEI. The CDR3 nucleotides read TGTGCCAGCAGTACCGGACAGGGACCTACCTACGAGCAGTACTTC. Translating gives CASSTGQGPTYEQYF.

This clone was detected once. The rearrangement links TRBV30 to TRBJ2-7, with D uncertain. Germline V CDR1 and CDR2: GTSNPN, SVGIG (reference sequence). This CDR3 contains 11 residues. The V gene lost 2 bases and the J gene lost 3 bases, with 5 bases spanning the gap. CDR3 coding DNA: TGTGCCTGGAGTATATACTACGAGCAGTACTTC. Translation gives CAWSIYYEQYF.

The chain carries TRBV5-4 and TRBJ1-2, with D perhaps TRBD1 (6 bases). This CDR3 is built from 14 residues. Germline V lookup: CDR1 SGHNT, CDR2 YYREEE (reference sequence). Trimming left V 0 bases short and J 4 bases short, with 10 bases between. DNA for the CDR3: TGTGCCAGCAGCTTGGTAAGGGGGGCCTATGGCTACACCTTC. This gives the protein CASSLVRGAYGYTF.

The chain carries TRBV28 and TRBJ2-2, with a tentative D call TRBD1 (5 bases). The ends were cut back, 8 bases at V and 7 bases at J, with 17 bases in the middle. The CDR3 is 14 amino acids. Germline CDR1 is MDHEN and CDR2 is SYDVKM. DNA of the CDR3: TGTGCCAGCCTGGGGCGAAGGTCGATCGGGGAGCTGTTTTTT. Protein: CASLGRRSIGELFF.

This clone appeared many times. V gene TRBV21-1 combines with J gene TRBJ1-5. TRBV21-1 is a pseudogene segment. CDR3 length equals 16 residues. The CDR3 reads CASSNSRYISNQPQHF. CDR3 bases: TGTGCCAGCAGCAACAGTAGGTACATTAGCAATCAGCCCCAGCATTTT.